This TCR beta chain was captured by sequencing in a study of T cells after yellow fever vaccination. From the 5' RACE reads, TCRdb called clonotypes with MiXCR, one entry per CDR3 protein. The sample comprises some 320,000 distinct CDR3 sequences, around 4.4% of which are singletons, and less than 20% rests with the top ten. This clonotype was seen more than once but under ten times. V was trimmed by 3 bases and J by 3 bases, leaving 8 bases between them. This CDR3 has 13 residues. This chain connects TRBV12-3 or TRBV12-4 to TRBJ1-1, with D unclear. The sequences come from PBMCs, collected 15 days after the yellow fever booster vaccination. This receptor was obtained from a man aged 18 to 30 who received the YFV17D yellow fever vaccine. As DNA, the CDR3 is TGTGCCAGCAGTTTCGAATGGGACACTGAAGCTTTCTTT. Amino acids: CASSFEWDTEAFF.